This T cell receptor (beta chain) was identified in a study of T cell responses to AZD1222 COVID-19 vaccine. The study's findings and limits: Targets within unmutated variant regions were reportedly found for nearly half of spike-specific TCRs. Donor demographics were predominantly white British with a female majority; clonal diversity may be underestimated. Without day 14 samples, only post-peak T cell repertoires were studied.

About this clone: Its antigen is as yet unknown.

The germline V gene has CDR1 SGHTA and CDR2 FQGNSA. The CDR3 consists of 16 residues. V dropped 5 bases and J dropped 10; count of bases not matched to a gene: 11. Here immunoSEQ multiplex PCR was the method, and the copy in TCRdb shows in-frame clones only, minus some. This sample has about 140,000 clones; more than 80% occur once, and the top ten carry 7% to 9%. The clonotype originates from an adult who received the MenACWY meningococcal vaccine as a control. The sample in question was peripheral blood, obtained 28 days after the second dose of the MenACWY control vaccine. V gene TRBV7-2 combines with J gene TRBJ1-6; 10 bases line up with TRBD1. DNA for the CDR3: TGTGCCAGCAGCCCGGGTGGGGACAGGGGAGGGTCACCCCTCCACTTT. This translates into CASSPGGDRGGSPLHF.